The clone carrying this T cell receptor (beta chain) is a singleton in its sample. From germline, CDR1 is SGHTA and CDR2 FQGNSA. The CDR3 runs to 13 residues. V lost 4 bases and J 5 bases, leaving 10 bases between the germline ends. The assay was immunoSEQ multiplex PCR, and TCRdb's table has in-frame clones only and misses some. The sample carries about 130,000 clones, about 90% recorded once. The data derive from a study of T cell responses to AZD1222 COVID-19 vaccine. The material was peripheral blood, obtained on day 0 of MenACWY control vaccination. J is TRBJ2-3 and V is TRBV7-2; D remains unclear. The clonotype was recovered from an adult in good health. CDR3 coding DNA: TGTGCCAGCAGCTCAATGGAATTAGATACGCAGTATTTT. It translates to CASSSMELDTQYF.